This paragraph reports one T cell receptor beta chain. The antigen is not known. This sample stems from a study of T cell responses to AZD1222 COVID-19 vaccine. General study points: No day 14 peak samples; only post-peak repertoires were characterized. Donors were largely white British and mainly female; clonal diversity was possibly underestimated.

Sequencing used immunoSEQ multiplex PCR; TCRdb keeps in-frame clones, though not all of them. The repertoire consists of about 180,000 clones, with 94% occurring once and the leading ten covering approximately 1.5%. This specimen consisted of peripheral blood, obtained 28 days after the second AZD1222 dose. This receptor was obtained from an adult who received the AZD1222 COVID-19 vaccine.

The CDR3 loop reads CASSVRVSTEAFF. In nucleotides, the CDR3 is TGTGCCAGCAGTGTCAGGGTGAGCACTGAAGCTTTCTTT. This chain uses TRBV2 with TRBJ1-1; D might be TRBD1 (5 bases). Germline V gene lookup returns CDR1 SNHLY and CDR2 FYNNEI. CDR3 length: 13 amino acids. V lost 4 bases and J lost 4, with 10 bases in between.